Following are 21 T cell receptor beta chains from one sample sequenced in a study of human T cells and chemical hapten exposure. Sample time point: patch test 2, 6 weeks after DPC sensitization. Treatment in this sample: therapeutic diphenylcyclopropenone sensitization with weekly scalp DPC. TCRdb used MiXCR to reprocess the RACE reads, holding one entry per CDR3 protein. The sample has 90,000 to 110,000 distinct CDR3 sequences, 9.2% seen once. The sample in question was whole blood, obtained in connection with sensitization to the hapten diphenylcyclopropenone (DPC). The receptors were gathered from a woman aged 35 to 49 with alopecia areata. Some clones in this sample may be carry-over from other donors' samples.

This clonotype has a count of ten or more. The J gene is TRBJ1-6, the V gene TRBV12-3 or TRBV12-4; tentative D call: TRBD1 (5 bases). V was trimmed by 6 bases and J by 9 bases, leaving 15 bases between them. This CDR3 spans 14 amino acids. The CDR3 reads CASSSGLVTSPLHF. The CDR3 DNA reads as TGTGCCAGCAGCTCGGGACTTGTAACTTCACCCCTCCACTTT.

The table lists this clonotype with a few counts. The rearrangement links TRBV4-2 to TRBJ1-2; 8 positions match TRBD1. The CDR3 extends over 15 amino acids. Germline CDR1 is LGHNA and CDR2 is YNFKEQ. V lost 0 bases and J lost 4; bases outside the gene matches: 4. The CDR3 spells CASSQDAGGSYGYTF. The CDR3 DNA is TGTGCCAGCAGCCAAGATGCAGGGGGCAGCTATGGCTACACCTTC.

J is TRBJ1-5 and V is TRBV11-2; weak D call: TRBD1 (5 bases). The V gene lost 5 bases and the J gene lost 0 bases, with 17 bases spanning the gap. The CDR3 sequence is 17 residues long. CDR1 is SGHAT, CDR2 FQNNGV, per germline. CDR3 loop: CASSPGTGVYSNQPQHF. The DNA of the CDR3 is TGTGCCAGCAGCCCCGGGACGGGAGTCTATAGCAATCAGCCCCAGCATTTT.

This clonotype has a count of ten or more. The chain carries TRBV6-1 and TRBJ2-7; tentatively, D is TRBD1 (6 bases). V lost 8 bases to trimming and J lost 1 base, with 12 bases between them. Per the germline V gene, CDR1 is MNHNS and CDR2 is SASEGT. The CDR3 totals 13 residues. CDR3 region: CASEKTGSYEQYF. The CDR3 DNA reads as TGTGCCAGCGAGAAAACAGGGTCCTACGAGCAGTACTTC.

Only a few counts were recorded for this clonotype. This chain connects TRBV20-1 to TRBJ1-4; 8 bases match TRBD1. CDR1 is DFQATT, CDR2 SNEGSKA, per germline (reference sequence). The CDR3 loop spans 14 amino acids. With 3 bases clipped from V and 3 bases from J, the junction kept 3 bases outside the gene matches. This CDR3 reads CSARPGQANEKLFF. Here the CDR3 DNA reads TGCAGTGCTAGGCCGGGACAGGCTAATGAAAAACTGTTTTTT.

This chain links TRBV7-7 with TRBJ2-5; D gene uncertain. With 4 bases removed from V and 2 bases from J, the gap between germline ends came to 8 bases. The CDR3 totals 13 residues. The germline V gene has CDR1 SSHAT and CDR2 FNYEAQ (reference sequence). CDR3 coding DNA: TGTGCCAGCAGCTCGGACGTACAAGAGACCCAGTACTTC. This sequence encodes CASSSDVQETQYF.

This clonotype was observed many times. The chain recombines TRBV20-1 with TRBJ2-1, with 9 bases lining up with TRBD1. This CDR3 is 14 amino acids long. CDR1 is DFQATT and CDR2 is SNEGSKA in the germline V gene (reference sequence). V gave up 5 bases and J gave up 0 bases; unmatched junction bases: 2. The CDR3 nucleotides are TGCAGTGCTCGGACAGGGGTCTCCTACAATGAGCAGTTCTTC. The encoded protein is CSARTGVSYNEQFF.

The chain recombines TRBV19 with TRBJ2-5, with a possible D match to TRBD1 (6 bases). This CDR3 is 13 amino acids long. CDR1 LNHDA and CDR2 SQIVND come from the germline V gene (reference sequence). The V end was cut by 6 bases, the J end by 5 bases, with 13 bases between. The CDR3: CASSNRARETQYF. DNA for the CDR3: TGTGCCAGTAGCAACAGGGCTCGCGAGACCCAGTACTTC.

This clonotype occurred many times. V is TRBV7-2 and J is TRBJ2-3, with 8 bases identical to TRBD2. V shed 5 bases and J 2 bases; nucleotides not matched to a gene: 9. CDR3 size: 16 residues. Germline lookup yields CDR1 SGHTA and CDR2 FQGNSA. DNA of the CDR3: TGTGCCAGCAGCCCCCCCGGGGGGGCTTTCACAGATACGCAGTATTTT. The encoded protein is CASSPPGGAFTDTQYF. Full variable domain (rest looked up from reference TRBV7-2 and TRBJ2-3): GAGVSQSPSNKVTEKGKDVELRCDPISGHTALYWYRQSLGQGLEFLIYFQGNSAPDKSGLPSDRFSAERTGGSVSTLTIQRTQQEDSAVYLCASSPPGGAFTDTQYFGPGTRLTVL.

This chain joins TRBV6-2 or TRBV6-3 and TRBJ2-7, with TRBD2 identical over 7 bases. The CDR3 consists of 16 residues. Germline values: CDR1 MNHEY, CDR2 SVGEGT. The V and J ends lost 0 bases and 1 base, in that order; junction bases with no gene match: 6. The CDR3 reads CASSYSASGASYEQYF. CDR3 DNA sequence: TGTGCCAGCAGTTACTCGGCGAGCGGGGCTTCCTACGAGCAGTACTTC.

The chain couples TRBV6-6 to TRBJ1-3, with D perhaps matching TRBD1 (6 bases). CDR1 and CDR2 from the germline V gene are MNHNY and SVGAGI (reference sequence). Trimming shortened V by 6 bases and J by 14 bases, and 26 bases separated the two germline ends. The CDR3 consists of 15 residues. The CDR3 loop is CASSRTGPPDNSVYF. In DNA form, the CDR3 reads TGTGCCAGCAGCCGTACAGGGCCCCCTGATAATTCGGTATATTTT.

The table lists this clonotype with many counts. This chain links TRBV7-2 with TRBJ2-7, with 9 bases fitting TRBD2. The CDR3 spans 15 residues. Germline values: CDR1 SGHTA, CDR2 FQGNSA. The J segment lost 3 bases and the V segment lost 4 bases, leaving 7 bases of the junction unmatched. CDR3 DNA sequence: TGTGCCAGCAGCTCCGAGGGGACTAGCTACTACGAGCAGTACTTC. It translates to CASSSEGTSYYEQYF.

This clonotype was detected many times. The V and J genes are TRBV18 and TRBJ2-2; unclear D gene. This CDR3 is 14 amino acids long. Germline V gene data show CDR1 as KGHSH and CDR2 as LQKENI. V lost 4 bases to trimming and J lost 4 bases, with 10 bases between them. This chain's CDR3 is CASSLGSGTGELFF. CDR3 DNA: TGTGCCAGCTCACTCGGGTCTGGCACCGGGGAGCTGTTTTTT.

This clonotype was recorded many times. The V gene is TRBV6-5, the J gene TRBJ1-5; D perhaps matches TRBD1 (5 bases). Trimming took 2 bases from V and 0 from J, leaving 14 bases between them. CDR3 length: 17 residues. The germline V gene has CDR1 MNHEY and CDR2 SVGAGI. CDR3: CASSYAPGGYSNQPQHF. The CDR3 region has the DNA TGTGCCAGCAGTTACGCCCCGGGGGGGTATAGCAATCAGCCCCAGCATTTT.

In regard to this clonotype: This may be a read error: a much more frequent sequence differs by one nucleotide. This CDR3 fails to terminate in the conserved phenylalanine or tryptophan, so it likely reflects a read error. The chain combines TRBV20-1 with TRBJ2-7; no clear D. The CDR3 sequence is 13 residues long. Germline V gives CDR1 DFQATT, CDR2 SNEGSKA (reference sequence). V lost 7 bases and J 1 base, leaving 14 bases between the germline ends. The CDR3 reads CSVISPISYEQYL. The CDR3 region has the DNA TGCAGTGTGATATCGCCTATTTCCTACGAGCAGTACCTC.

This clonotype was found many times. V usage is TRBV21-1 and J usage is TRBJ1-5. TRBV21-1 is a documented pseudogene. The CDR3 covers 16 residues. The CDR3 DNA reads TGTGCCAGCGGAGGCCCAGGACGGAAACCTAATCAGCCCCAGCATTTT. This gives the protein CASGGPGRKPNQPQHF.

The chain joins TRBV6-5 to TRBJ2-5; D gene uncertain. The germline CDR1 and CDR2 sequences are MNHEY and SVGAGI. V was pared by 0 bases and J by 3 bases, with 8 bases between. The CDR3 length is 14 residues. This CDR3 is CASSYSTGKETQYF. In DNA, the CDR3 is TGTGCCAGCAGTTACTCGACTGGTAAAGAGACCCAGTACTTC.

In this sample, this clonotype turned up many times. The rearrangement links TRBV12-3 or TRBV12-4 to TRBJ1-1, with 7 bases lining up with TRBD1. The V and J ends lost 5 bases and 5 bases, in that order; junction bases with no gene match: 8. This CDR3 is built from 14 residues. DNA for the CDR3: TGTGCCAGCAGTAACGACAGGGAGAGGACTGAAGCTTTCTTT. Encoded protein: CASSNDRERTEAFF.

The table lists this clonotype with many counts. V is TRBV5-6 and J is TRBJ1-6; D gene uncertain. Trimming removed 3 bases at V and 9 bases at J, with 4 bases between. This CDR3 has 11 amino acids. CDR1 and CDR2 from the germline V gene are SGHDT and YYEEEE. In DNA form, the CDR3 reads TGTGCCAGCAGCTCCTTTTCACCCCTCCACTTT. Translation gives CASSSFSPLHF.

The chain employs TRBV29-1 and TRBJ2-1, with a possible D match to TRBD1 (5 bases). The CDR3 totals 14 residues. Germline V gives CDR1 SQVTM, CDR2 ANQGSEA. The germline V and J ends were trimmed by 6 bases and 4 bases, with 16 bases remaining between them. In DNA, the CDR3 is TGCAGCGTCCGATCTAGGGGCCCATACAATGAGCAGTTCTTC. Protein product: CSVRSRGPYNEQFF.

The chain combines TRBV2 with TRBJ2-7; 9 bases are shared with TRBD2. Trimming removed 6 bases from V and 4 bases from J; junction bases left unmatched: 7. This CDR3 comprises 14 residues. CDR1 and CDR2 from the germline V gene are SNHLY and FYNNEI. CDR3 protein: CASRIGLAQYEQYF. The CDR3 bases are TGTGCCAGCAGAATTGGACTAGCGCAGTACGAGCAGTACTTC.